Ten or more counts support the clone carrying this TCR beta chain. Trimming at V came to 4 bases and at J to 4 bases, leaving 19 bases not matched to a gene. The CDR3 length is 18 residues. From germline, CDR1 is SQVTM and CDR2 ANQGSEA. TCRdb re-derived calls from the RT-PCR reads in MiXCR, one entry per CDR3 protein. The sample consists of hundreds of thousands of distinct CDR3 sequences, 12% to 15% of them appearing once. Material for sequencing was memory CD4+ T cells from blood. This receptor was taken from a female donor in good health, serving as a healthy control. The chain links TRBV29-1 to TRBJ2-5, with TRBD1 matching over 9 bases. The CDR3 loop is CSVGIPRDREIFIETQYF. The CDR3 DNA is TGCAGCGTTGGTATACCGCGGGACAGGGAAATTTTCATAGAGACCCAGTACTTC.